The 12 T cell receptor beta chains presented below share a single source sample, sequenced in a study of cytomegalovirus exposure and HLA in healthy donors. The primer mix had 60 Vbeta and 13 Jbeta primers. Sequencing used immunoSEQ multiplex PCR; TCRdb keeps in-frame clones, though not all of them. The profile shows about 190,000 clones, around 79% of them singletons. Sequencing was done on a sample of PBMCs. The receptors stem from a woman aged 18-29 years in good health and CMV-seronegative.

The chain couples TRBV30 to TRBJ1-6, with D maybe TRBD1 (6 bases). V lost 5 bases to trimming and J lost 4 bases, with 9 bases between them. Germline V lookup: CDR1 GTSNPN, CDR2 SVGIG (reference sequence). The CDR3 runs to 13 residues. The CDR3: CAWRDTYNSPLHF. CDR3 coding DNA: TGTGCCTGGCGGGACACTTATAATTCACCCCTCCACTTT.

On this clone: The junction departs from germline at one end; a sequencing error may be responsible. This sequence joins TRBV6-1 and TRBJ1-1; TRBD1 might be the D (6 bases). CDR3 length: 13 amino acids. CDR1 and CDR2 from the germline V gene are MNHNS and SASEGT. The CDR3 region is CASSEDGGTEAFF. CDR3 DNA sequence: TGTGCCAGCAGTGAAGATGGGGGCACTGAAGCCTTCTTT.

For the CDR3, the DNA is TGCGCCAGCATCAGAAATGAAAAACTGTTTTTT. Its translation is CASIRNEKLFF. The J gene is TRBJ1-4, the V gene TRBV10-1; unclear D gene. V was clipped by 7 bases and J by 5 bases, with 5 bases between them. Germline assignment: CDR1 WNHNN and CDR2 SYGVQD (reference sequence). The CDR3 has 11 amino acids.

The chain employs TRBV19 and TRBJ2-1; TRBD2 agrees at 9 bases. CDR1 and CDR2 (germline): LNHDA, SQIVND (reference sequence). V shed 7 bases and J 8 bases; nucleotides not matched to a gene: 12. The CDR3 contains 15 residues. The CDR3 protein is CASTPALREGDEQFF. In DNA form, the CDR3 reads TGTGCCAGTACCCCAGCGTTGCGGGAGGGGGATGAGCAGTTCTTC.

The CDR3 DNA reads as TGCGCCAGCAGCCCAGGGTCTAGCGGAAACACAGATACGCAGTATTTT. Translating it yields CASSPGSSGNTDTQYF. This chain uses TRBV5-1 with TRBJ2-3, with TRBD2 matching over 7 bases. The CDR3 runs to 16 residues. Trimming at V came to 4 bases and at J to 2 bases, leaving 10 bases not matched to a gene. In germline, CDR1 is SGHRS, CDR2 YFSETQ.

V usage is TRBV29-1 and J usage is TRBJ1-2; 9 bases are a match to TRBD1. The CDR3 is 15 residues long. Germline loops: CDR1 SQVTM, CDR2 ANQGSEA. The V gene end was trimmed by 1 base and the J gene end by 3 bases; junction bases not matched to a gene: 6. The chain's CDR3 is CSVEVDRGRYYGYTF. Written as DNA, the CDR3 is TGCAGCGTTGAAGTCGACAGGGGGAGGTACTATGGCTACACCTTC.

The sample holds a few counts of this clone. For the CDR3, the DNA is TGCGCCAGCAGCCAAACCCGGGACAGGGATGTCTCTTATAATTCACCCCTCCACTTT. Residues: CASSQTRDRDVSYNSPLHF. This rearrangement joins TRBV4-1 to TRBJ1-6; 9 bases match TRBD1. With V trimmed by 2 bases and J by 4 bases, 12 bases remained unmatched. Per the germline V gene, CDR1 is MGHRA and CDR2 is YSYEKL. This CDR3 spans 19 amino acids.

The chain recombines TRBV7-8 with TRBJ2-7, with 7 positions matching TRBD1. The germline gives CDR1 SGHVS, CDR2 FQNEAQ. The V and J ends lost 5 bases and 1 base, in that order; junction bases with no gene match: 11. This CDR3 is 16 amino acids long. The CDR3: CASSPKPGQTSYEQYF. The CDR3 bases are TGTGCCAGCAGCCCCAAGCCGGGACAGACATCCTACGAGCAGTACTTC.

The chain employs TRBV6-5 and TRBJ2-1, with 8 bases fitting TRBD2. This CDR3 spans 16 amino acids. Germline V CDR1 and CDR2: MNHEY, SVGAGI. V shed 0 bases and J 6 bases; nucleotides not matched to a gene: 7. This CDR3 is CASSYSSAGGLNEQFF. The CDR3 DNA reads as TGTGCCAGCAGTTACTCGAGTGCGGGGGGCCTCAATGAGCAGTTCTTC.

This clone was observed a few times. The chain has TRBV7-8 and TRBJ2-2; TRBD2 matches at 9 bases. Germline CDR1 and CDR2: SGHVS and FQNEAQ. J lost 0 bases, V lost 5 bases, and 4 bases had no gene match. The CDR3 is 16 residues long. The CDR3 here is CASSPLAGPNTGELFF. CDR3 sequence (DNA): TGTGCCAGCAGCCCCCTAGCGGGACCGAACACCGGGGAGCTGTTTTTT.

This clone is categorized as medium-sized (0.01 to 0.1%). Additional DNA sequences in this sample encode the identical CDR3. CDR3 amino acids: CASSDSSGSYNEQFF. DNA of the CDR3: TGTGCCAGCAGTGACTCTAGCGGGAGTTACAATGAGCAGTTCTTC. The V gene is TRBV6-4, the J gene TRBJ2-1; 9 positions agree with TRBD2. This CDR3 contains 15 residues. The J segment lost 4 bases and the V segment lost 0 bases, leaving 1 base of the junction unmatched. Looked up from germline, CDR1 is MRHNA and CDR2 is SNTAGT.

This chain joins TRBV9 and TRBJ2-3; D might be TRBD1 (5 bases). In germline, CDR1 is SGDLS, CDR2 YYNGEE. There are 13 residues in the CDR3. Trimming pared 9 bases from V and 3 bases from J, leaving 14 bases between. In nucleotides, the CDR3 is TGTGCCACCCCCCTAAGGGGTACAGATACGCAGTATTTT. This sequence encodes CATPLRGTDTQYF.